This T cell receptor beta chain was captured in a study of T cells after yellow fever vaccination. Study as a whole: Libraries from low-cell-number fractions were prepared with the SMART-Seq v4 Ultra Low Input RNA kit. The study, taken as a whole, reports: A minor fraction of clonotypes spanned both CD4 and CD8 compartments. FACS-sorted repertoires could harbor abundant contaminating bulk-population clonotypes. The secondary response was weaker, and its peak arrived faster, on day 5 versus 15.

One entry per CDR3 protein, called by TCRdb with MiXCR from the 5' RACE reads. The sample includes about 630,000 distinct CDR3 sequences, approximately 13% of them seen just once. Germline V gene data show CDR1 as SQVTM and CDR2 as ANQGSEA. Losses at the gene ends were 1 base for V and 7 bases for J; bases not matched to a gene: 2. The CDR3 spans 13 residues. A few counts support this clonotype. What it binds is unknown. This specimen was PBMCs, taken on the day of the yellow fever booster vaccination. The clonotype was recovered from a man between 25 and 39 years old who received the YFV17D yellow fever vaccine. This rearrangement joins TRBV29-1 to TRBJ2-3; the match to TRBD1 covers 10 bases. In DNA form, the CDR3 reads TGCAGCGTTGAAGGACAGGGGGCTTATACGCAGTATTTT. Protein: CSVEGQGAYTQYF.